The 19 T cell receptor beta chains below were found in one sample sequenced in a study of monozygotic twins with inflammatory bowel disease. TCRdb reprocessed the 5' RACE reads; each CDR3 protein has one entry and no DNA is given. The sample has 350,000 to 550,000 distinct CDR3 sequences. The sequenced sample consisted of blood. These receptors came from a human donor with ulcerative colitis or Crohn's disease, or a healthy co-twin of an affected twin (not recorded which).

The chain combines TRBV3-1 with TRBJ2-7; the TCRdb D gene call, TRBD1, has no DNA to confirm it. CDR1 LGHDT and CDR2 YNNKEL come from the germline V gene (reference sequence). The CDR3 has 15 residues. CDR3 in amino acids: CASSQAGGASYEQYF.

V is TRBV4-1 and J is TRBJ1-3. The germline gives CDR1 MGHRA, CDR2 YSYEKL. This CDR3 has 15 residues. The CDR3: CASSRASNSGNTIYF.

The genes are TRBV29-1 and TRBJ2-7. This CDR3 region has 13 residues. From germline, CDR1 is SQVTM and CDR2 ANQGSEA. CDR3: CSAHTRSSYEQYF.

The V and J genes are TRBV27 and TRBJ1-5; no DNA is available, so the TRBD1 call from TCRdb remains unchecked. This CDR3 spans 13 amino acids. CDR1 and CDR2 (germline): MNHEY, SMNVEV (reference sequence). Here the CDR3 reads CASSSGGGQPQHF.

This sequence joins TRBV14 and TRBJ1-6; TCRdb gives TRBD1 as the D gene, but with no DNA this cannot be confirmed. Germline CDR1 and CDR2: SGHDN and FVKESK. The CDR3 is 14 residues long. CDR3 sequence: CASSPGGYNSPLHF.

This chain's CDR3 is CSANGIGNTGELFF. This rearrangement joins TRBV20-1 to TRBJ2-2; absent DNA, TCRdb's TRBD1 call cannot be checked. The CDR3 extends over 14 amino acids. Germline V gene sequence: CDR1 DFQATT, CDR2 SNEGSKA (reference sequence).

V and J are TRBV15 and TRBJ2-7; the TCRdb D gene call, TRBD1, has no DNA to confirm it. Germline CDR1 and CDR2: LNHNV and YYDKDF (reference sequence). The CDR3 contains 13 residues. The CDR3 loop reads CATSSTTRGEQYF.

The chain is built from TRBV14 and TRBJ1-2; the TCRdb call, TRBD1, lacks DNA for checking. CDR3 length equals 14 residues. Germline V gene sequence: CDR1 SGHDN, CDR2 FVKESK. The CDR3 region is CASSHSGTVYGYTF. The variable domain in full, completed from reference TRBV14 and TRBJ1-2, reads EAGVTQFPSHSVIEKGQTVTLRCDPISGHDNLYWYRRVMGKEIKFLLHFVKESKQDESGMPNNRFLAERTGGTYSTLKVQPAELEDSGVYFCASSHSGTVYGYTFGSGTRLTVV.

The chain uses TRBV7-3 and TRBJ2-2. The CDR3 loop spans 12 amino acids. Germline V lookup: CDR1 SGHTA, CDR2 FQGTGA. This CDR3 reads CASSLMPGELFF.

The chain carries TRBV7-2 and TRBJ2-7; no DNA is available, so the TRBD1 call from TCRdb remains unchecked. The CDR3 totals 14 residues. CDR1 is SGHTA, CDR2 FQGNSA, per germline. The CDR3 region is CASSLRGAQGEQYF.

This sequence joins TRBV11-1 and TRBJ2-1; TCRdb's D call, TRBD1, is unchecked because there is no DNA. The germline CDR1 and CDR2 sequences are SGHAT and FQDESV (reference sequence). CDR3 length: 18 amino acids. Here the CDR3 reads CASSLGTRTTRLNNEQFF.

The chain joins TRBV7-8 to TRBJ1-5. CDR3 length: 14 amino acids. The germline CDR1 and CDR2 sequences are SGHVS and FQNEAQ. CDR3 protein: CASSLSGRNQPQHF. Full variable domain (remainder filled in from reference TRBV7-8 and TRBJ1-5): GAGVSQSPRYKVAKRGQDVALRCDPISGHVSLFWYQQALGQGPEFLTYFQNEAQLDKSGLPSDRFFAERPEGSVSTLKIQRTQQEDSAVYLCASSLSGRNQPQHFGDGTRLSIL.

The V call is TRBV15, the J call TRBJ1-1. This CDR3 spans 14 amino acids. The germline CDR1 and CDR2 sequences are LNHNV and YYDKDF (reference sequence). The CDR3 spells CATSRVLGNTEAFF.

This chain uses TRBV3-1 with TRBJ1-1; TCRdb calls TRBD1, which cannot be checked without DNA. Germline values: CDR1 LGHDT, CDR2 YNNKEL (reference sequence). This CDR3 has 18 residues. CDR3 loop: CASSTAELSDRGWAEAFF.

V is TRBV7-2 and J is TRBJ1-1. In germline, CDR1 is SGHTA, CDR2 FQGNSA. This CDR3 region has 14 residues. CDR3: CASREKPANTEAFF.

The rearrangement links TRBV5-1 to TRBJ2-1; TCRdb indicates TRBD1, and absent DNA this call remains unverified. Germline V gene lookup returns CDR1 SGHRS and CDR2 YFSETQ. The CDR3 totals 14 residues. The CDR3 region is CASSQGQGVDEQFF.

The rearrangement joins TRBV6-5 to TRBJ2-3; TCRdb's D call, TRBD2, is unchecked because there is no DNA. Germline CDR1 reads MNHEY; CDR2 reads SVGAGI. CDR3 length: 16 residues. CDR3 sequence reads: CASSWGLAGGEDTQYF.

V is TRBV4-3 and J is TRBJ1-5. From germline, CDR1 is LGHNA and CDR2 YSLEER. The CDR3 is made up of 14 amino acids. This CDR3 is CASSQDNSNQPQHF.

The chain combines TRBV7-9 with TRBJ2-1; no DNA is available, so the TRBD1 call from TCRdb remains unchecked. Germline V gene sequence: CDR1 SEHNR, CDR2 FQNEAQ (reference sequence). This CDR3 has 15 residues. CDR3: CASTRRGNTYNEQFF.